The 28 T cell receptor beta chains reported below all come from one sample, sequenced in a study of blood T cell repertoires in COVID-19. Sequencing used immunoSEQ multiplex PCR; TCRdb keeps in-frame clones, though not all of them. The sample yields around 350,000 clones, 85% to 90% seen once. The sample comprised peripheral blood. These receptors originate from a human donor in a cohort sampled during active COVID-19.

This clone was seen only once. The CDR3 sequence is CASNDRTSGSRLGTDTQYF. The CDR3 DNA sequence: TGCGCCAGCAATGATAGGACTAGCGGGAGTAGGTTGGGTACAGATACGCAGTATTTT. The chain links TRBV10-2 to TRBJ2-3, with 13 bases matching TRBD2. The V gene end was trimmed by 7 bases and the J gene end by 3 bases; junction bases not matched to a gene: 16. CDR3 size: 19 residues. The germline gives CDR1 WSHSY, CDR2 SAAADI.

The chain is built from TRBV3-1 (or the pseudogene TRBV3-2) and TRBJ1-6, with D unresolved. The CDR3 sequence is 14 residues long. CDR1 and CDR2 from the germline V gene are LGHDT and YNNKEL (reference sequence). V was clipped by 2 bases and J by 5 bases, with 7 bases between them. CDR3 loop: CASSQRVNNSPLHF. Written as DNA, the CDR3 is TGTGCCAGCAGCCAACGAGTTAATAATTCACCCCTCCACTTT.

V gene TRBV11-2 combines with J gene TRBJ2-5; D possibly corresponds to TRBD2 (5 bases). V gave up 0 bases and J gave up 2 bases, with 13 bases separating them. The CDR3 length is 16 residues. Germline loops: CDR1 SGHAT, CDR2 FQNNGV. CDR3 residues: CASSLDQRAAQETQYF. Here the CDR3 DNA reads TGTGCCAGCAGCTTAGATCAGAGGGCAGCTCAAGAGACCCAGTACTTC.

This chain connects TRBV4-2 to TRBJ2-7; 7 nucleotides align to TRBD2. Germline V CDR1 and CDR2: LGHNA, YNFKEQ. The junction had 15 bases not matched to a gene; V was cut back by 0 bases and J by 10 bases. The length of the CDR3 is 16 residues. CDR3 in DNA: TGTGCCAGCAGCCAAGATGGGACGGGAGGCCAAATTAATCAGTACTTC. Residues: CASSQDGTGGQINQYF.

The chain is built from TRBV19 and TRBJ1-1; possibly TRBD1 for D (6 bases). V lost 5 bases and J lost 0, with 10 bases in between. CDR1 LNHDA and CDR2 SQIVND come from the germline V gene (reference sequence). CDR3 length: 14 amino acids. The CDR3 is CASSVWGLNTEAFF. For the CDR3, the DNA is TGTGCCAGTAGTGTCTGGGGGCTGAACACTGAAGCTTTCTTT.

CDR3 DNA: TGTGCCAGCAGTTTACCGGGCTCCTACGAGCAGTACTTC. Amino acid sequence: CASSLPGSYEQYF. This chain connects TRBV27 to TRBJ2-7; no reliable D call. This CDR3 region has 13 residues. Trimming cost V 2 bases and J 0 bases, with 5 bases left between them. Germline-derived CDR1 and CDR2 are MNHEY and SMNVEV (reference sequence).

In the case of this clone: The identical CDR3 is also encoded by other nucleotide sequences in the sample. The chain combines TRBV5-1 with TRBJ1-5, with D tentatively TRBD1 (5 bases). The CDR3 length is 15 residues. The ends were cut back, 0 bases at V and 3 bases at J, with 10 bases in the middle. Germline values: CDR1 SGHRS, CDR2 YFSETQ. The CDR3 protein is CASSLEGGDNQPQHF. The CDR3 coding sequence is TGCGCCAGCAGCTTGGAAGGAGGGGACAATCAGCCCCAGCATTTT.

The rearrangement links TRBV5-1 to TRBJ2-6, with D possibly matching TRBD2 (6 bases). In germline, CDR1 is SGHRS, CDR2 YFSETQ. Trimming pared 2 bases from V and 0 bases from J, leaving 12 bases between. The CDR3 has 17 amino acids. The CDR3, as DNA: TGCGCCAGCAGCTTACAGCTAGCGAACTCTGGGGCCAACGTCCTGACTTTC. It encodes CASSLQLANSGANVLTF.

The genes are TRBV11-1 and TRBJ2-7; 7 bases fit TRBD1. There are 14 residues in the CDR3. Germline CDR1 and CDR2: SGHAT and FQDESV (reference sequence). V shed 3 bases, J shed 0 bases, and the junction held 2 bases outside the gene matches. This chain's CDR3 is CASSFGTDSYEQYF. The CDR3 bases are TGTGCCAGCAGCTTCGGGACAGACTCCTACGAGCAGTACTTC.

The chain joins TRBV18 to TRBJ2-4; 11 nucleotides line up with TRBD2. The CDR3 spans 18 residues. The germline V gene encodes CDR1 KGHSH and CDR2 LQKENI. J was trimmed by 2 bases and V by 2 bases; bases with no gene match: 8. CDR3 DNA: TGTGCCAGCTCACCAAGTAGCGGGGGGGCCATATCCAAAAACATTCAGTACTTC. It is translated as CASSPSSGGAISKNIQYF.

V usage is TRBV5-1 and J usage is TRBJ1-2; a weak D match, TRBD1 (6 bases). This CDR3 contains 15 residues. V lost 1 base to trimming and J lost 14 bases, with 24 bases between them. Germline V gene lookup returns CDR1 SGHRS and CDR2 YFSETQ. This chain's CDR3 is CASSLSGGQGPPRTF. The CDR3 region has the DNA TGCGCCAGCAGCTTGTCGGGGGGCCAGGGGCCCCCGCGAACCTTC.

The V call is TRBV2, the J call TRBJ1-1; 7 nucleotides align to TRBD1. Germline CDR1 and CDR2: SNHLY and FYNNEI. This CDR3 comprises 15 residues. After removal of 4 bases from V and 1 base from J, the junction contained 6 bases not matched to a gene. The CDR3 sequence is CASSGGQGGNTEAFF. The CDR3 region has the DNA TGTGCCAGCAGTGGAGGTCAGGGGGGGAACACTGAAGCTTTCTTT.

The genes are TRBV27 and TRBJ2-1; 9 positions agree with TRBD1. V lost 8 bases and J lost 1; bases outside the gene matches: 9. The CDR3 length is 16 residues. Germline assignment: CDR1 MNHEY and CDR2 SMNVEV (reference sequence). In nucleotides, the CDR3 is TGTGCCAGCGGAATACAGGGGGCGGAATCCTACAATGAGCAGTTCTTC. This codes for CASGIQGAESYNEQFF.

This chain connects TRBV2 to TRBJ2-7; 10 nucleotides line up with TRBD1. CDR1 and CDR2 from the germline V gene are SNHLY and FYNNEI. This CDR3 is 15 amino acids long. J was trimmed by 6 bases and V by 5 bases; bases with no gene match: 10. The CDR3 DNA follows: TGTGCCAGCAGTCCTGGGACAGGGGAAGTGGGCGAGCAGTACTTC. Amino acid sequence: CASSPGTGEVGEQYF.

In DNA, the CDR3 is TGTGCCAGCTCACCAGCAGTTAACTATAATTCACCCCTCCACTTT. Translated, it gives CASSPAVNYNSPLHF. The V gene is TRBV18, the J gene TRBJ1-6; no reliable D call. There are 15 residues in the CDR3. Trimming removed 2 bases at V and 3 bases at J, with 8 bases between. The germline V gene encodes CDR1 KGHSH and CDR2 LQKENI.

The chain is built from TRBV6-6 and TRBJ2-2, with 8 bases that match TRBD1. The CDR3 runs 15 residues. Germline CDR1 and CDR2: MNHNY and SVGAGI (reference sequence). Trimming cost V 4 bases and J 5 bases; bases outside gene matches: 6. CDR3 DNA: TGTGCCAGCAGTTTGGGACAGGACTTAACCGGGGAGCTGTTTTTT. Translating gives CASSLGQDLTGELFF.

The chain couples TRBV27 to TRBJ2-5; unclear D gene. CDR1 and CDR2 (germline): MNHEY, SMNVEV (reference sequence). The CDR3 extends over 13 amino acids. The V gene lost 4 bases and the J gene lost 2 bases, with 8 bases spanning the gap. DNA for the CDR3: TGTGCCAGCAGTTCGAACCGGCAAGAGACCCAGTACTTC. This codes for CASSSNRQETQYF.

This clone was recorded once. The chain carries TRBV3-1 (or the pseudogene TRBV3-2) and TRBJ1-4, with D possibly matching TRBD1 (5 bases). CDR3 length: 16 amino acids. The V and J ends lost 1 base and 1 base respectively, with 10 bases between them. Per germline, CDR1 LGHDT and CDR2 YNNKEL (reference sequence). The CDR3 loop is CASSQVGRGTNEKLFF. CDR3 DNA: TGTGCCAGCAGCCAAGTTGGTAGGGGAACTAATGAAAAACTGTTTTTT.

This sequence joins TRBV19 and TRBJ1-1; possible D gene TRBD1, 5 bases. There are 14 residues in the CDR3. V lost 4 bases to trimming and J lost 7 bases, with 16 bases between them. Germline-derived CDR1 and CDR2 are LNHDA and SQIVND (reference sequence). CDR3 amino acids: CASSTPSGVGEAFF. In DNA, the CDR3 is TGTGCCAGTAGTACCCCCTCGGGGGTTGGTGAAGCTTTCTTT.

CDR3: CASSQDPGSPYEQYF. The CDR3 DNA reads as TGTGCCAGCAGCCAAGATCCTGGGAGTCCCTACGAGCAGTACTTC. The V call is TRBV3-1 (or the pseudogene TRBV3-2), the J call TRBJ2-7; maybe TRBD2 (5 bases). The CDR3 length is 15 residues. Per the germline V gene, CDR1 is LGHDT and CDR2 is YNNKEL (reference sequence). Trimming pared 0 bases from V and 2 bases from J, leaving 11 bases between.

The chain is built from TRBV7-2 and TRBJ2-1; 9 bases agree with TRBD2. This CDR3 comprises 14 residues. Germline-derived CDR1 and CDR2 are SGHTA and FQGNSA. With 6 bases clipped from V and 3 bases from J, the junction kept 3 bases outside the gene matches. This CDR3 is CASSLAGRYNEQFF. CDR3 nucleotides: TGTGCCAGCAGTCTAGCGGGGCGCTACAATGAGCAGTTCTTC.

This clone was observed a few times. The chain is built from TRBV5-8 and TRBJ2-7, with D possibly being TRBD1 (6 bases). V lost 9 bases to trimming and J lost 4 bases, with 17 bases between them. The CDR3 spans 13 residues. The V gene's germline CDR1 is SGHTS and CDR2 YDEGEE. The DNA of the CDR3 is TGTGCCACGGCTCCGGGACACCTTTACGAGCAGTACTTC. Its protein is CATAPGHLYEQYF. The full variable domain, with the rest looked up from reference TRBV5-8 and TRBJ2-7, is EAGVTQSPTHLIKTRGQQATLRCSPISGHTSVYWYQQALGLGLQFLLWYDEGEERNRGNFPPRFSGRQFPNYSSELNVNALELEDSALYLCATAPGHLYEQYFGPGTRLTVT.

This clone was seen a handful of times. This chain joins TRBV19 and TRBJ1-5, with a possible D match to TRBD1 (5 bases). Trimming cost V 5 bases and J 9 bases, with 20 bases left between them. The CDR3 has 15 amino acids. The germline CDR1 and CDR2 sequences are LNHDA and SQIVND (reference sequence). CDR3 sequence: CASSLQAGTNTPQHF. Written as DNA, the CDR3 is TGTGCCAGTAGTCTCCAAGCGGGGACTAATACGCCCCAGCATTTT.

V usage is TRBV11-3 and J usage is TRBJ2-3; maybe TRBD2 (6 bases). V lost 5 bases and J lost 2, with 14 bases in between. Germline CDR1 and CDR2: SGHNT and YENEEA. The CDR3 spans 15 residues. The CDR3 protein is CASSPRGLATDTQYF. DNA for the CDR3: TGTGCCAGCAGCCCTCGGGGACTGGCCACAGATACGCAGTATTTT.

This sequence joins TRBV27 and TRBJ1-5; 7 bases map to TRBD1. The CDR3 loop spans 15 amino acids. The junction had 12 bases not matched to a gene; V was cut back by 7 bases and J by 6 bases. Germline V gene lookup returns CDR1 MNHEY and CDR2 SMNVEV (reference sequence). CDR3 DNA: TGTGCCAGCACCCAGATAGGGGGCGGTTCTCAGCCCCAGCATTTT. This codes for CASTQIGGGSQPQHF.

This clone was observed a single time. This chain links TRBV5-1 with TRBJ1-2; D possibly corresponds to TRBD1 (5 bases). The CDR3 is 15 residues long. Germline loops: CDR1 SGHRS, CDR2 YFSETQ. V shed 5 bases and J shed 8 bases, with 22 bases lying between them. The CDR3 DNA follows: TGCGCCAGCAGTCCGGAAGGGGCGCGGAGTGGAGGCTACACCTTC. Translation gives CASSPEGARSGGYTF.

The genes are TRBV29-1 and TRBJ1-2, with TRBD1 identical over 9 bases. With V trimmed by 3 bases and J by 6 bases, 5 bases remained unmatched. Germline V gene sequence: CDR1 SQVTM, CDR2 ANQGSEA. CDR3 length equals 13 residues. CDR3 region: CSVDLGQGHGYTF. Here the CDR3 DNA reads TGCAGCGTTGATCTGGGACAGGGTCATGGCTACACCTTC. The full variable domain, its missing parts supplied by reference TRBV29-1 and TRBJ1-2, is SAVISQKPSRDICQRGTSLTIQCQVDSQVTMMFWYRQQPGQSLTLIATANQGSEATYESGFVIDKFPISRPNLTFSTLTVSNMSPEDSSIYLCSVDLGQGHGYTFGSGTRLTVV.

This rearrangement joins TRBV9 to TRBJ1-1; the D gene is possibly TRBD1 (5 bases). The V and J ends lost 3 bases and 3 bases respectively, with 15 bases between them. The CDR3 loop spans 15 amino acids. Looked up from germline, CDR1 is SGDLS and CDR2 is YYNGEE. Here the CDR3 DNA reads TGTGCCAGCAGCGCGGGGGTCCAAGCTGACACTGAAGCTTTCTTT. Residues: CASSAGVQADTEAFF.